This record concerns one T cell receptor beta chain sequence. Methods used by the authors: By means of reference gene primer amplification, nucleated cell counts were estimated. Using immunoSEQ multiplex PCR, the repertoire was profiled, and TCRdb retains in-frame clones only, with some absent. That table supplies the V and J calls and clone size; D and trimming were determined from the DNA. The table has about 250,000 clones, around 83% seen once. Germline CDR1 reads LNHDA; CDR2 reads SQIVND (reference sequence). With V trimmed by 0 bases and J by 6 bases, 3 bases remained unmatched. The CDR3 runs to 14 residues. The record originates from a study of blood T cell repertoires in COVID-19. Study at large: Donors in the United States, Italy and Spain gave samples during acute or convalescent COVID-19. In each case, the material was cDNA or gDNA derived from T cells, B-cell-depleted T cells, or PBMCs.

This sequence joins TRBV19 and TRBJ1-1; TRBD1 matches 8 bases. The sequence derives from a man between 40 and 49 years old with active or convalescent COVID-19. The sequencing input was peripheral blood. The DNA of the CDR3 is TGTGCCAGTAGTATAGATCCGGACAGGGCTGAAGCTTTCTTT. It codes for CASSIDPDRAEAFF.